The sequence of this T cell receptor beta chain was determined in a study of blood T cell repertoires in COVID-19. Sequenced by immunoSEQ multiplex PCR; TCRdb stores in-frame clones only, minus some. The sample includes almost 50,000 clones, 65% to 80% seen only once; the top ten take about 25%. V was trimmed by 2 bases and J by 7 bases, leaving 23 bases between them. Germline V gene lookup returns CDR1 GTSNPN and CDR2 SVGIG (reference sequence). This CDR3 has 16 amino acids. The J gene is TRBJ2-5, the V gene TRBV30; a weak D match, TRBD2 (5 bases). This clonotype originated in a man between 65 and 85 years old with acute or convalescent COVID-19. The specimen sequenced was peripheral blood. The CDR3 here is CAWSQYSGGKEGTQYF. The CDR3 DNA sequence: TGTGCCTGGAGTCAATATAGTGGAGGCAAAGAAGGGACCCAGTACTTC.